This T cell receptor (beta chain) was observed in a study of CD8+ T cells in alopecia areata. Background on the study: C3H/HeJ graft donors with spontaneous alopecia, aged roughly 6-13 months, supplied skin that was transplanted onto female C3H/HeJ mice aged about 7-10 weeks. Study-wide results and caveats: TCRs were shared less clearly across patients than in mice, possibly for HLA-related reasons. Resident alphabeta T cells of normal skin are also sequenced in scalp samples.

It was with CD4, CD8alpha, NKG2D, NKG2ACE and other markers that pooled cutaneous lymph node cells were sorted. This clone was counted between two and nine times. The antigen remains unidentified. The gene names given are mouse names. The read gets to within 4 residues of the CDR3 end, and the germline J gene fills in the rest. Following extraction, RNA underwent reverse transcription to cDNA, which served as the sequencing template. Profiling relied on immunoSEQ multiplex PCR, and the TCRdb table lists in-frame clones only, not all of them. This set yields about 300,000 clones and no singletons; the top ten hold around 1.2%. Germline V gene lookup returns CDR1 FNHDT and CDR2 SITEND (reference sequence). The CDR3 spans 12 residues. Trimming removed 5 bases at V and 3 bases at J, with 9 bases between.

The TCR originated in a C3H/HeJ mouse with alopecia areata. Strain MHC haplotype: H2-k. This chain uses TRBV19 with TRBJ2-7, with D possibly TRBD1 on 5 matching bases. The sequenced sample was CD4+ T cells sorted from a lymph node. Here the CDR3 reads CASRADNYEQYF. CDR3 bases read: TGTGCCAGCAGAGCGGACAACTAT. The complete variable domain, with remaining parts taken from reference TRBV19 and TRBJ2-7, reads GGIITQTPKFLIGQEGQKLTLKCQQNFNHDTMYWYRQDSGKGLRLIYYSITENDLQKGDLSEGYDASREKKSSFSLTVTSAQKNEMAVFLCASRADNYEQYFGPGTRLTVL.